This TCR beta chain originates from a study of human T cells and chemical hapten exposure. Whole-study context: Upper inner arm skin measuring roughly 2 cm by roughly 2 cm received 2% DPC for sensitization.

Study conclusions and caveats: More PT1 expanded TCRs went with higher patch test scores.

TCRdb processed the RACE reads anew with MiXCR; each CDR3 protein has one entry. The sample has some 99,000 distinct CDR3 sequences, 9% to 9.5% seen once. Time point defined: patch test 2, 6 weeks after DPC sensitization. Indicated treatment: therapeutic diphenylcyclopropenone sensitization with weekly scalp DPC. Phlebotomy was performed prior to application of every patch test. The donor pool consisted of alopecia patients aged 18 to 70 years, considered suitable for DPC. This clonotype was counted a few times. Its antigen is not known. The source was whole blood, collected in connection with sensitization to the hapten diphenylcyclopropenone (DPC). The clonotype originates from a middle-aged woman with alopecia areata. Some clones in this sample may be carry-over from other donors' samples.

This CDR3 reads CASSQEMGGRWDNEQFF. CDR3 in DNA: TGCGCCAGCAGCCAAGAGATGGGGGGGCGATGGGACAATGAGCAGTTCTTC. The V gene is TRBV4-3, the J gene TRBJ2-1; perhaps TRBD2 as D (7 bases). Germline V gene lookup returns CDR1 LGHNA and CDR2 YSLEER. This CDR3 is built from 17 residues. Deletions cut 0 bases from V and 5 bases from J, with 17 bases between.